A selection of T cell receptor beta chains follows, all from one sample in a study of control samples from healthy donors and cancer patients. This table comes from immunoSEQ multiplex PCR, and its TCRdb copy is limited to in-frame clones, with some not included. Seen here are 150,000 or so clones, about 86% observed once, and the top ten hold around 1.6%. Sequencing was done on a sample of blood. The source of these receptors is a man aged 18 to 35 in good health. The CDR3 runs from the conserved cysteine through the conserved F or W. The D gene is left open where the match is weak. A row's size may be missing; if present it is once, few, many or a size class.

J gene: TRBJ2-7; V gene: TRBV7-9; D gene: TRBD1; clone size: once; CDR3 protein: CASSFTQDRARYEQYF; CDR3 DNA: TGTGCCAGCAGCTTCACCCAGGACAGGGCTCGCTACGAGCAGTACTTC
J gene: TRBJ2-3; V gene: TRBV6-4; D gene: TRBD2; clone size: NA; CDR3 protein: CASSSSGGGTDTQYF; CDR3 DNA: TGTGCCAGCAGCTCGAGCGGGGGGGGCACAGATACGCAGTATTTT
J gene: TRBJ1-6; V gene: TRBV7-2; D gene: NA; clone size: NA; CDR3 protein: CASSLATGGTYNSPLHF; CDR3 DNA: TGTGCCAGCAGCTTAGCCACCGGGGGGACCTATAATTCACCCCTCCACTTT
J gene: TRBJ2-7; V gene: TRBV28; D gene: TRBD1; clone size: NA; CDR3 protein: CASSLERQGLDF; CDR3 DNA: TGTGCCAGCAGTTTAGAGCGACAGGGATTGGACTTC
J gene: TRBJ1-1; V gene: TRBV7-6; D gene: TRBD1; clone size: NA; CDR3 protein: CASSLKERTGGWNTEAFF; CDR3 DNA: TGTGCCAGCAGCTTAAAGGAGCGGACAGGGGGTTGGAACACTGAAGCTTTCTTT
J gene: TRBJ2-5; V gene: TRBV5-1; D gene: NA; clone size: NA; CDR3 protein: CASSLGTGKSETQYF; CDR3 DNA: TGCGCCAGCAGCTTGGGAACAGGGAAATCAGAGACCCAGTACTTC
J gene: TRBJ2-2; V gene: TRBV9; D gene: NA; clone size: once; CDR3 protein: CASSVDLRGSLGGELFF; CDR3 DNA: TGTGCCAGCAGCGTAGATCTCAGGGGATCCCTTGGCGGGGAGCTGTTTTTT
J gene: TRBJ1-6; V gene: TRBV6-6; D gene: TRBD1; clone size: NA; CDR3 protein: CASSYSDRVDFSPLHF; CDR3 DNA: TGTGCCAGCAGTTACTCGGACAGGGTCGATTTTTCACCCCTCCACTTT
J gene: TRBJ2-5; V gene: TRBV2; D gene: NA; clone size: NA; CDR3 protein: CASRRGTVETQYF; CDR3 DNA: TGTGCCAGCAGAAGAGGGACCGTGGAGACCCAGTACTTC
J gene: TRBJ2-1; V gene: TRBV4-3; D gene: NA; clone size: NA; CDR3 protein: CASSQQGNEQFF; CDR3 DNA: TGCGCCAGCAGCCAGCAGGGGAATGAGCAGTTCTTC
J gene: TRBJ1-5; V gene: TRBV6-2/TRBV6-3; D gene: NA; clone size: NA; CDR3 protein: CASSYRGNAGEPQHF; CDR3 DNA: TGTGCCAGCAGTTACCGGGGGAACGCCGGGGAGCCCCAGCATTTT
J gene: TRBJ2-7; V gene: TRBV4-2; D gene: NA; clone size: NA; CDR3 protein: CASSQDGYEQYF; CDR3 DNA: TGTGCCAGCAGCCAAGACGGGTACGAGCAGTACTTC
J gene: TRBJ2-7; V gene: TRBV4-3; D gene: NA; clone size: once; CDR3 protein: CASSQDAGRSYEQYF; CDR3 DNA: TGCGCCAGCAGCCAAGATGCGGGGCGATCCTACGAGCAGTACTTC
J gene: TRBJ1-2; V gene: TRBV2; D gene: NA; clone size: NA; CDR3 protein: CASHQTGTGGYTF; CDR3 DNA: TGTGCCAGCCACCAAACCGGGACTGGTGGCTACACCTTC
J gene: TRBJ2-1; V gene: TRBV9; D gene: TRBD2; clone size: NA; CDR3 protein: CASILLLAGAISSYNEQFF; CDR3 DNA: TGTGCCAGCATCCTACTTCTAGCGGGGGCCATTAGCTCCTACAATGAGCAGTTCTTC
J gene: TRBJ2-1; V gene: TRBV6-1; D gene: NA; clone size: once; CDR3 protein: CASSELVNPYNEQFF; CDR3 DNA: TGTGCCAGCAGTGAACTAGTCAACCCCTACAATGAGCAGTTCTTC
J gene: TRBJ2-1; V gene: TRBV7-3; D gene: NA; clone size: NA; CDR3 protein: CASSQGAFGFEQFF; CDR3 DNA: TGTGCCAGCAGCCAAGGGGCTTTCGGGTTCGAGCAGTTCTTC
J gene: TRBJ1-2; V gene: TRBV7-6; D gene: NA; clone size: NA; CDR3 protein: CASSFEPLYGYTF; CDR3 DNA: TGTGCCAGCAGCTTTGAGCCTCTCTATGGCTACACCTTC
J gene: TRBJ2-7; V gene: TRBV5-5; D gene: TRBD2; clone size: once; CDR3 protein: CASSPTGLAGEEQQYF; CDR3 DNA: TGTGCCAGCAGCCCAACCGGGCTAGCGGGGGAGGAGCAGCAGTACTTC
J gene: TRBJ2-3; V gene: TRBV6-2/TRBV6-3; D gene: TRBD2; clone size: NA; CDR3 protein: CASSYIGLAGVKDTQYF; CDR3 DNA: TGTGCCAGCAGTTACATTGGACTAGCGGGGGTAAAAGATACGCAGTATTTT
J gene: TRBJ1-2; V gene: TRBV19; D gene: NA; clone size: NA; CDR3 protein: CASSSHSFPLGGYTF; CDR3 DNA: TGTGCCAGTAGTTCCCACAGTTTCCCCCTGGGAGGCTACACCTTC
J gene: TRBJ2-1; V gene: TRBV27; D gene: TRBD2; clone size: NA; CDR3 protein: CASSLVGGTPYEQFF; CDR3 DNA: TGTGCCAGCAGTTTAGTCGGGGGGACCCCTTATGAGCAGTTCTTC
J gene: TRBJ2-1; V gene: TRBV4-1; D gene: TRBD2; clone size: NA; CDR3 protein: CASSQFPPGTSGGLDNEQFF; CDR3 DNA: TGCGCCAGCAGCCAATTCCCCCCCGGGACTAGCGGGGGGCTTGACAATGAGCAGTTCTTC
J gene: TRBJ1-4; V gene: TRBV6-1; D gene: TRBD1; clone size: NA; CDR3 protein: CASSDEGASNEKLFF; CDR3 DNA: TGTGCCAGCAGTGATGAGGGGGCGAGTAATGAAAAACTGTTTTTT
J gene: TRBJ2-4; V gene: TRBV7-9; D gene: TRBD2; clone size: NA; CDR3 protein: CASSLDGTSGGGKNIQYF; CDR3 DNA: TGTGCCAGCAGCTTAGATGGGACTAGCGGGGGTGGCAAAAACATTCAGTACTTC
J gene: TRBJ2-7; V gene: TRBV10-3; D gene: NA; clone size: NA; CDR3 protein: CAIKGKDEQYF; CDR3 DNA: TGTGCCATCAAGGGGAAAGACGAGCAGTACTTC
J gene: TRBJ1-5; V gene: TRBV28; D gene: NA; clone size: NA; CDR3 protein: CASMGMGNQPQHF; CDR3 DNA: TGTGCCAGCATGGGGATGGGCAATCAGCCCCAGCATTTT
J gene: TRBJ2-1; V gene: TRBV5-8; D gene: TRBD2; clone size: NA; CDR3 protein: CASSPLAGGAYNEQFF; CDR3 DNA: TGTGCCAGCAGTCCGTTAGCGGGGGGCGCCTACAATGAGCAGTTCTTC
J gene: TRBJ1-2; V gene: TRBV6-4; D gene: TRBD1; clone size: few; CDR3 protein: CASRERTGGRYGYTF; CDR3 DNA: TGTGCCAGCAGGGAAAGGACAGGGGGTCGCTATGGCTACACCTTC
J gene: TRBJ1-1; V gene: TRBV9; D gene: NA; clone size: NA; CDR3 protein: CASSVEGSGVTEAFF; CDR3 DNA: TGTGCCAGCAGCGTAGAGGGGTCAGGGGTAACTGAAGCTTTCTTT
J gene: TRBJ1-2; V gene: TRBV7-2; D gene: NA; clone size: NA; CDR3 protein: CASSLSQDFYGYTF; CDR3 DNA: TGTGCCAGCAGCTTATCGCAAGATTTTTATGGCTACACCTTC
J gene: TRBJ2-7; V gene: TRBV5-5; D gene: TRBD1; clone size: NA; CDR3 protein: CASSWTGEEQYF; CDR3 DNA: TGTGCCAGCAGCTGGACAGGGGAAGAGCAGTACTTC
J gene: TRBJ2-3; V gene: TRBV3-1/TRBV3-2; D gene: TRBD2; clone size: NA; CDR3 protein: CASSQPSSPAGGTHTQYF; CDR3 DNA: TGTGCCAGCAGCCAACCTTCTTCCCCAGCGGGGGGGACCCATACGCAGTATTTT
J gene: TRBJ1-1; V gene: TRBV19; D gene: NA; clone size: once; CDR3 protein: CASSDGGGFGTEAFF; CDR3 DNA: TGTGCCAGTAGTGATGGGGGGGGCTTCGGCACTGAAGCTTTCTTT
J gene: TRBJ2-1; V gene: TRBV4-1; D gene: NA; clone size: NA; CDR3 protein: CASSQDPNEQFF; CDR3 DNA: TGCGCCAGCAGCCAAGATCCAAATGAGCAGTTCTTC
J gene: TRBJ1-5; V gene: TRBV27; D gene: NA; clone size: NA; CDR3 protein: CASSLSGGYSNQPQHF; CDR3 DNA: TGTGCCAGCAGTTTATCTGGGGGGTATAGCAATCAGCCCCAGCATTTT
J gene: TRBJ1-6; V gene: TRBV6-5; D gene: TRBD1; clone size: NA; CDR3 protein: CASSRTGYNSPLHF; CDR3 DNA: TGTGCCAGCAGTCGGACAGGGTATAATTCACCCCTCCACTTT
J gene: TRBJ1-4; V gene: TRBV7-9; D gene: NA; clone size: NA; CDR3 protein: CASNLSGEKLFF; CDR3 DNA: TGTGCCAGCAACCTCTCGGGGGAAAAACTGTTTTTT
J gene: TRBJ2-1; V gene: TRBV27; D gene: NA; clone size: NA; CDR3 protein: CASSPLSYNEQFF; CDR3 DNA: TGTGCCAGCAGTCCCCTCTCCTACAATGAGCAGTTCTTC
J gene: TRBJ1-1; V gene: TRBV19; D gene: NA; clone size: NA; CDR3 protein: CASSRRETEAFF; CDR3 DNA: TGTGCCAGTAGCCGGAGAGAAACTGAAGCTTTCTTT
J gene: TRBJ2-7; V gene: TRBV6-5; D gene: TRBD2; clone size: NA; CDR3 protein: CASSSPRTRNTYEQYF; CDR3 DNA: TGTGCCAGCAGTTCTCCCCGGACTAGAAACACCTACGAGCAGTACTTC
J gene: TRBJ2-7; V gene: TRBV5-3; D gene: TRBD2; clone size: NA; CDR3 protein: CARSLHLTSIYEQYF; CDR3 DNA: TGTGCCAGAAGCTTACATTTGACTAGCATCTACGAGCAGTACTTC